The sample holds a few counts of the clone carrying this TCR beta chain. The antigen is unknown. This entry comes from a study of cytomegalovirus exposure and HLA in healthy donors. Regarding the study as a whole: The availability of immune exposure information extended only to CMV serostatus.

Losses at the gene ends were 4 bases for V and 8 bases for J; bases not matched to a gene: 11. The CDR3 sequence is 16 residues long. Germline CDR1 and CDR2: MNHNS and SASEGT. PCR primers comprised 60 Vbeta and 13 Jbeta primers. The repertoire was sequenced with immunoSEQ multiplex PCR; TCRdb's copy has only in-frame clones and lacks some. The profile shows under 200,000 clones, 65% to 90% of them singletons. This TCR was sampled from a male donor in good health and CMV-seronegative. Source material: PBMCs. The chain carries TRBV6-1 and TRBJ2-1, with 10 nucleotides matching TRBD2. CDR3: CASSARLSGGAHEQFF. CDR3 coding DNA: TGTGCCAGCAGTGCCCGACTAAGCGGGGGGGCCCATGAGCAGTTCTTC.